This T cell receptor (beta chain) was recovered during a study of T cell responses to AZD1222 COVID-19 vaccine. This CDR3 comprises 15 residues. The germline V and J ends were trimmed by 0 bases and 0 bases, with 6 bases remaining between them. Germline CDR1 SGHVS, CDR2 FQNEAQ. Method: immunoSEQ multiplex PCR; TCRdb's copy keeps in-frame clones and lacks some. The repertoire holds about 110,000 clones, with about 85% as singletons. The material sequenced was peripheral blood, taken on day 0 of AZD1222 vaccination. The source of this sequence is an adult in good health. The rearrangement joins TRBV7-8 to TRBJ1-3; D remains unclear. The CDR3 reads CASSLAVRSGNTIYF. The CDR3 DNA is TGTGCCAGCAGCTTAGCAGTCCGCTCTGGAAACACCATATATTTT.